A selection of T cell receptor beta chains follows, all from one sample in a study of cytomegalovirus exposure and HLA in healthy donors. Assay: immunoSEQ multiplex PCR; the TCRdb copy retains only in-frame clones and omits some. The sample holds roughly 99,000 clones, about 84% seen once. Input material: PBMCs. Receptors were obtained from a young man in good health and CMV-seronegative. CDR3s include the opening cysteine and the closing phenylalanine or tryptophan. The order of the fields is clone size, J gene, CDR3 length, D gene, V gene, CDR3 DNA, CDR3 protein. The D gene is left open where the match is weak. Not all rows give a size; the values are once, few, many and, for expanded clones, a class.

. TRBJ2-2 16 . TRBV7-8 TGTGCCAGCAGCGCCCGTAGGTTAGCTAGTTCCGGGGAGCTGTTTTTT CASSARRLASSGELFF
once TRBJ2-5 12 . TRBV29-1 TGCAGCGTTCCCCTCGCGACGGGGACCCAGTACTTC CSVPLATGTQYF
. TRBJ2-7 14 TRBD2 TRBV6-5 TGTGCCAGCAGGACTAGCGGGAGGGCCTACGAGCAGTACTTC CASRTSGRAYEQYF
. TRBJ1-2 13 . TRBV28 TGTGCCAGCAGTTATGCCCCGGGTCGCTACTACACCTTC CASSYAPGRYYTF
few TRBJ2-2 16 TRBD2 TRBV6-5 TGTGCCAGCAGTTACATGGCGGGGGGGAACACCGGGGAGCTGTTTTTT CASSYMAGGNTGELFF
. TRBJ2-7 15 . TRBV7-7 TGTGCTAGCAGCTTAAGGCTAGCGCCCCAATACGAGCAGTACTTC CASSLRLAPQYEQYF
. TRBJ2-5 16 TRBD2 TRBV28 TGTGCCAGCAACGCTCGGGGACTAGTGGGGACGGAGACCCAGTACTTC CASNARGLVGTETQYF
few TRBJ2-5 16 TRBD2 TRBV28 TGTGCCAGCAGTTTACCTGGGCGGGAGGGCCGAGAGACCCAGTACTTC CASSLPGREGRETQYF
. TRBJ2-3 15 TRBD2 TRBV29-1 TGCAGCGGCCTCGGACTAGCGGGAGGCACAGATACGCAGTATTTT CSGLGLAGGTDTQYF
few TRBJ1-2 15 . TRBV6-5 TGTGCCAGCAGTACTACAGGGTTAGTCTCCTATGGCTACACCTTC CASSTTGLVSYGYTF
. TRBJ2-7 15 . TRBV6-1 TGTGCCAGCAGTGGACAGAAGTCAGCCTCCTACGAGCAGTACTTC CASSGQKSASYEQYF
. TRBJ1-2 16 TRBD1 TRBV5-6 TGTGCCAGCAGCCCCTCTCCGGGGTGGGACAGAGAAGGCTACACCTTC CASSPSPGWDREGYTF
. TRBJ2-2 13 . TRBV6-5 TGTGCCAGCAGGCCCGGGGGCACCGGGGAGCTGTTTTTT CASRPGGTGELFF
few TRBJ2-7 13 . TRBV13 TGTGCCAGCAGCCTGGACAACACGGACGAGCAGTACTTC CASSLDNTDEQYF
. TRBJ2-7 15 TRBD2 TRBV6-4 TGTGCCAGCAGTGAAAGCGGGGGGCCTTCCTACGAGCAGTACTTC CASSESGGPSYEQYF
. TRBJ1-4 17 TRBD1 TRBV4-1 TGCGCCAGCAGCGAAAGAAAGTGGGGACAGGGGGAGGAAAAACTGTTTTTT CASSERKWGQGEEKLFF
. TRBJ2-3 18 TRBD1 TRBV7-9 TGTGCCAGCAGCTCGGGACAGGGAAAAAACGTACGCACAGATACGCAGTATTTT CASSSGQGKNVRTDTQYF
once TRBJ2-2 16 TRBD1 TRBV30 TGTGCCTGGAGTAAAACAGGGGTATGGAACACCGGGGAGCTGTTTTTT CAWSKTGVWNTGELFF
. TRBJ2-3 17 TRBD2 TRBV7-9 TGTGCCAGCAGCCCGGACGGACTAGCGGGAAATCCAGATACGCAGTATTTT CASSPDGLAGNPDTQYF
few TRBJ1-3 15 . TRBV6-1 TGTGCCAGCAGTGAATACGGGGGGCGCGGAAACACCATATATTTT CASSEYGGRGNTIYF
. TRBJ2-7 15 . TRBV6-5 TGTGCCAGCAGTTCCCCTTCTGGCAGAACCTACGAGCAGTACTTC CASSSPSGRTYEQYF
. TRBJ1-2 13 . TRBV29-1 TGCAGCGTTGTGTCGCGGCTTAACTATGGCTACACCTTC CSVVSRLNYGYTF
few TRBJ1-1 14 TRBD1 TRBV18 TGTGCCAGCTCACGAGACAGGGGGGAGACTGAAGCTTTCTTT CASSRDRGETEAFF
. TRBJ2-3 16 TRBD2 TRBV7-2 TGTGCCAGCAGCCCCGGGACTAGCGGGGGCACAGATACGCAGTATTTT CASSPGTSGGTDTQYF
. TRBJ1-2 13 . TRBV19 TGTGCCAGTAGCCCGACAGACTTCTATGGCTACACCTTC CASSPTDFYGYTF
once TRBJ2-7 10 . TRBV20-1 TGCAGTGCTAATGGGGCCGAGCAGTACTTC CSANGAEQYF
. TRBJ2-1 15 . TRBV2 TGTGCCAGCACCCAGGGGCCCTCTCTTTCCAATGAGCAGTTCTTC CASTQGPSLSNEQFF
. TRBJ2-7 15 TRBD2 TRBV6-5 TGTGCCAGCAGTTACTCGACTAGCGGGAGTTACGAGCAGTACTTC CASSYSTSGSYEQYF
. TRBJ1-1 16 . TRBV19 TGTGCCAGTAGTATCGGGGGGCCCCGATTGAACACTGAAGCTTTCTTT CASSIGGPRLNTEAFF
. TRBJ1-2 14 . TRBV30 TGTGCCTGGAGAGGGGGAGGGGTTGGTCCTGGCTACACCTTC CAWRGGGVGPGYTF
. TRBJ2-5 13 . TRBV30 TGTGCCTGGAGTGCCCAAGCGGGAGAGACCCAGTACTTC CAWSAQAGETQYF
few TRBJ1-4 14 TRBD1 TRBV5-4 TGTGCCAGCAGCGCGGACAGGGCTAATGAAAAACTGTTTTTT CASSADRANEKLFF
. TRBJ2-2 17 TRBD2 TRBV5-1 TGCGCCAGCAGCTTGGCCCCGGCGGGAGTGTTCACCGGGGAGCTGTTTTTT CASSLAPAGVFTGELFF
. TRBJ1-1 14 TRBD1 TRBV9 TGTGCCAGCAGCGACCGACAGGGCGGGACTGAAGCTTTCTTT CASSDRQGGTEAFF
. TRBJ2-7 15 TRBD2 TRBV6-1 TGTGCCAGCAGCATAGAGCGGGGGAGCTCCTACGAGCAGTACTTC CASSIERGSSYEQYF
. TRBJ1-5 14 TRBD1 TRBV7-8 TGTGCCAGCAGCCCTCGGACAGGGGATCAGCCCCAGCATTTT CASSPRTGDQPQHF
once TRBJ2-6 13 . TRBV27 TGTGCCAGCAGATCCAATGGGGCCAACGTCCTGACTTTC CASRSNGANVLTF
. TRBJ2-3 15 . TRBV7-2 TGTGCCAGCAGCTTAGGTGGCGGAATCACAGATACGCAGTATTTT CASSLGGGITDTQYF
once TRBJ2-5 19 TRBD2 TRBV7-3 TGTGCCAGCAGCCGACTCACGTTGACTAGCGGGAGGGCACAAGAGACCCAGTACTTC CASSRLTLTSGRAQETQYF
. TRBJ1-1 10 TRBD1 TRBV20-1 TGCAGTGCTTCCGGGACAGGGGCTTTCTTT CSASGTGAFF
. TRBJ2-7 13 . TRBV5-4 TGTGCCAGCAGGTTGGGCGGGACCTACGAGCAGTACTTC CASRLGGTYEQYF
. TRBJ1-5 15 . TRBV25-1 TGTGCCAGCAGTGATCGCTCGGGGAGCAATCAGCCCCAGCATTTT CASSDRSGSNQPQHF
. TRBJ1-3 15 . TRBV6-5 TGTGCCAGCAGCCAGCAAGGGGCGCCTGGAAACACCATATATTTT CASSQQGAPGNTIYF
. TRBJ2-2 14 . TRBV11-2 TGTGCCAGCAGCCTACTAGCGAACACCGGGGAGCTGTTTTTT CASSLLANTGELFF